This entry concerns a single T cell receptor beta chain. Its antigen remains unidentified. Base qualities are not at hand, and no much larger clone is one base apart. These data originate in a study of T cell responses to AZD1222 COVID-19 vaccine (dated by TCRdb to about 2021). For the study in its entirety: AZD1222 recipients with second doses at about 4 weeks or about 12 weeks were pooled, because spike-specific TCR depth and breadth did not differ between schedules. TCR sequencing was performed for roughly 250 trial participants, of whom around 200 were given two doses of AZD1222 and around 25 were given two doses of MenACWY control vaccine. Trial participants were enrolled by age into subgroups of 18-55, 56-69 and 70-plus years, and around 150, 29 and 61 TCR-sequenced participants, respectively, were included in these subgroups. What the study reported, not specific to this receptor: After two AZD1222 doses, both the breadth and the depth of spike-specific TCRs were significantly higher than at day 0 and than in MenACWY recipients. Participants were mostly white British, with more females than males. The authors suggested clonal diversity may have been underestimated. Epitopes outside the regions mutated in the B.1.351 and B.1.1.7 variants were reportedly recognized by nearly half of the unique spike-specific TCRs. The whole spike protein was spanned by vaccine-associated CD4 TCRs, and dominant responses were seen in regions 160-218 and 743-854. Only five to seven AZD1222 recipients were SARS-CoV-2 seropositive at baseline, limiting conclusions about previously exposed vaccinees. In the small 56-69-year group, the increase in depth fell short of significance, most likely because of low power. Because no day 14 peak-response samples were available, the repertoires could be characterized only after the peak T cell response.

The CDR3 regions of human TCRbeta chains were subjected to immunosequencing. In the paper's pipeline: Repertoire TCRs were checked for matches against a reference library of SARS-CoV-2-specific TCRs that had been generated using the MIRA antigen-specificity platform. Breadth meant the fraction of unique TCRs that were SARS-CoV-2-associated, whereas depth meant the fraction of total T cells that were SARS-CoV-2-associated. Using the MIRA data, each spike-specific TCR was mapped to the spike region that the TCR reacts to and placed in a CD4 or CD8 class. Log10-transformed breadth and depth values were compared by one-way ANOVA with Sidak's multiple comparisons tests. TCRdb stores this immuneACCESS table with in-frame sequences only. Part of the clones is absent; in the studies checked, under half of the shortfall reflects unresolved V genes, and no reason is known for the rest. V and J calls and clone size are as listed in that table; D and trimming were resolved from the DNA. This sample holds about 85,000 clones; 86% were observed only once. The ten top clones hold 5.5% to 8% of the sample.

The time point label here, explained by the study, means: baseline before first vaccination. The vaccinee samples were drawn from two UK trials, COV001 and COV002, one of which was a single-blind randomized controlled phase 2/3 trial testing AZD1222 (ChAdOx1 nCoV-19) in healthy adults. For TCRbeta chain sequencing, PBMC samples were collected from trial participants at day 0 and at day 28 after the second dose. The V end gives up 0 bases and the J end 5 bases, leaving 4 bases in the junction not matched to a gene. Inclusive of the bounding cysteine and phenylalanine, the CDR3 is 15 residues long. Just the 45-base CDR3 DNA is kept, in frame starting at base 1. The germline V gene (reference sequence) specifies LGHDT as CDR1 and YNNKEL as CDR2.

The clonotype originates from an adult in good health. The sequencing used peripheral blood, collected on day 0 of AZD1222 vaccination. Here the chain combines TRBV3-1 (or the pseudogene TRBV3-2) and TRBJ1-2; TRBD1 agrees with 9 junctional bases. In nucleotides, the sequence is TGTGCCAGCAGCCAAGACGCCGGGACAGGGTATGGCTACACCTTC. This sequence encodes CASSQDAGTGYGYTF.